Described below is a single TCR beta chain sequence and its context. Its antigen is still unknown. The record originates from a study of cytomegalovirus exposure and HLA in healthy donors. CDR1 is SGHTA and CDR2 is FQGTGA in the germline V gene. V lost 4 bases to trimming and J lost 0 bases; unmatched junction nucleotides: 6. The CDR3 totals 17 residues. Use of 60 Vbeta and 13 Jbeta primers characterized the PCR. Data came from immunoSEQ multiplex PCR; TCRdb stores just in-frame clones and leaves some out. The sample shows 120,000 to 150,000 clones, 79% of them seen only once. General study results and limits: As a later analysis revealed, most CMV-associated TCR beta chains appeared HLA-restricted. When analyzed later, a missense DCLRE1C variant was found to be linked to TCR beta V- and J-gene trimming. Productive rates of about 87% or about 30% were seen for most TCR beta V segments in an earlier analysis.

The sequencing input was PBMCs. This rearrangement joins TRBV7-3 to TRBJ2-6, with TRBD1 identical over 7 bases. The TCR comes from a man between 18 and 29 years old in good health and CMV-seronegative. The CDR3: CASSSGQAHSGANVLTF. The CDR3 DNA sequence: TGTGCCAGCAGCTCTGGACAGGCTCACTCTGGGGCCAACGTCCTGACTTTC.